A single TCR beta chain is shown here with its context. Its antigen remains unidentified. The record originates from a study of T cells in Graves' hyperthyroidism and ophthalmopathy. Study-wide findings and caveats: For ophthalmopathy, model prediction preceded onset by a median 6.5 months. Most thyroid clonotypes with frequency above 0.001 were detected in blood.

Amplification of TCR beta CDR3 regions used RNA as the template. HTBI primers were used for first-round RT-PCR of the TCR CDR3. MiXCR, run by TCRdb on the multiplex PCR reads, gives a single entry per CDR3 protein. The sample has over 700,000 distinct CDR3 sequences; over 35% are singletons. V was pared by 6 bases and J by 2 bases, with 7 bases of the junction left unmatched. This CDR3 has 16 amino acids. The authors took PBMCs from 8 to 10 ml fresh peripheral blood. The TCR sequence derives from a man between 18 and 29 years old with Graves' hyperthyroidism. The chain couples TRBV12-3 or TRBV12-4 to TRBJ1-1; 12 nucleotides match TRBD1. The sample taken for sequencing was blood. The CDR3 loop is CASRLRDRGPNTEAFF. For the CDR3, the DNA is TGTGCCAGCAGGCTGCGGGACAGGGGGCCTAACACTGAAGCTTTCTTT.